Sequencing of this T cell receptor beta chain was carried out in a study of shared clonotypes between healthy human individuals. Study-wide background: The donor pool was made up of two women and three men aged 18 to 49. CD8 memory received one plate per donor, CD8 naive two, CD4 memory three and CD4 naive three.

As defined, naive CD8 cells were CD45RO-negative and positively selected for CCR7, with terminally differentiated effector memory CD45RA+ cells excluded. Genomic DNA from each subset was divided evenly over several immunoSEQ plates. Authors' processing steps: Filtering differed for immunoSEQ, which gave only junction sequences without quality scores. Sequencing was performed with immunoSEQ multiplex PCR; in TCRdb, only in-frame clones are kept and a portion is missing. That table gives V, J and clone size, and the DNA gave D and trimming. The table includes hundreds of thousands of clones, roughly 96% detected once. Trimming shortened V by 5 bases and J by 6 bases, and 15 bases separated the two germline ends. CDR3 length equals 13 residues.

The chain carries TRBV5-7 and TRBJ2-7; the D is unclear. TRBV5-7 has ORF status, its function being uncertain. Sequencing was done on a sample of naive CD8+ T cells sorted from blood. The receptor was derived from a man aged 30-40 years in good health. The CDR3 nucleotides read TGTGCCAGCAGGCTCGCCTTCCCCGCCGAGCAGTACTTC. This gives the protein CASRLAFPAEQYF.